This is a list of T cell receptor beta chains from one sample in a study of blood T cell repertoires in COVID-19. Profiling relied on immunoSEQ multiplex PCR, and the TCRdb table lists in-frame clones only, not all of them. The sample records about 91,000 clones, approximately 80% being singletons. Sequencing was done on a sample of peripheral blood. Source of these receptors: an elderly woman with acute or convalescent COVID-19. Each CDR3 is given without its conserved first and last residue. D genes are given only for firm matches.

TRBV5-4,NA,ASSSGQQHTGELF
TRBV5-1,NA,ASSLAGVLYNSPLH
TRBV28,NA,ASASGKRGRGTEAF
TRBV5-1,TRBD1,ASKGTGATDTQY
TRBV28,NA,ASRSGSYGYT
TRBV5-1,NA,ASSSRGNYGYT
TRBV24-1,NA,ATSDPQFGGYNEQF
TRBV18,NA,ASSARQDEKLF
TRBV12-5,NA,ASGLPRSEAF
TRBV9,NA,ASSVAAGTGELF
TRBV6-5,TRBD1,ASSAGQGGYQPQH
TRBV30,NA,AWSPGTEAF
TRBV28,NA,ASTIGWGRGTEAF
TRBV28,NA,ASSAPTGYEQY
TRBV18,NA,ASSETDKYYEQY
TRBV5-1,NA,ASSSQSPKETQY
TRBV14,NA,ASSRQFHEKLF
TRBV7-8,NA,ASSPTRRAEGDTQY
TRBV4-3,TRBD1,ASSRGQGAEKLF
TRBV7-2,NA,ASSGPGGQNEQF
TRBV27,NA,ASSLTGTSGNTIY
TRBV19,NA,ASSIERGTEAF
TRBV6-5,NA,ATASGGQAEQY
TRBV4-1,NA,ASSRNERIDTQY
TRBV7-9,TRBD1,ASSLGGTGRNNEQF
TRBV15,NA,ATSLQGRNEQY
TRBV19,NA,ASSTGDPGANVLT
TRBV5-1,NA,ASSLGAGNGYEQY
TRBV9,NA,ASSVAPGDQPQH